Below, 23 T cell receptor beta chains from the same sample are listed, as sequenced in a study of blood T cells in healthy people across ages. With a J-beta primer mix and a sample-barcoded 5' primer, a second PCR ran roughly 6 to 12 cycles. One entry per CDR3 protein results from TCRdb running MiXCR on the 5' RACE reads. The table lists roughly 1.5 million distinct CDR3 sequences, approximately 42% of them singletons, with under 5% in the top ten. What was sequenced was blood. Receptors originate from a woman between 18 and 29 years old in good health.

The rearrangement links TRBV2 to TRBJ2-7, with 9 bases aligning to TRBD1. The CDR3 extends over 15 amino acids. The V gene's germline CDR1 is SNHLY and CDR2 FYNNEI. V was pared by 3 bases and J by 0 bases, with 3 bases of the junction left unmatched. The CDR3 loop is CASSDGQGPSYEQYF. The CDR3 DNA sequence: TGTGCCAGCAGTGACGGACAGGGGCCCTCCTACGAGCAGTACTTC.

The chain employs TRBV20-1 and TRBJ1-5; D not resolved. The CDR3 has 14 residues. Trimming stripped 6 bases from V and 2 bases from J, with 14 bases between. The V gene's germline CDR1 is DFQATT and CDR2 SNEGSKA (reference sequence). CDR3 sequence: CSALVAGGNQPQHF. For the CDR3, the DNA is TGCAGTGCCCTAGTGGCAGGTGGCAATCAGCCCCAGCATTTT.

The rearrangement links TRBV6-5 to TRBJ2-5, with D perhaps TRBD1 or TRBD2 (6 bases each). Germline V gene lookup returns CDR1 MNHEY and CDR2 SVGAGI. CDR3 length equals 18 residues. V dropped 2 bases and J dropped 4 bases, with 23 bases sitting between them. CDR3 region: CASSYPAMGGARRETQYF. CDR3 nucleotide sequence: TGTGCCAGCAGTTACCCGGCCATGGGGGGCGCGAGGCGAGAGACCCAGTACTTC.

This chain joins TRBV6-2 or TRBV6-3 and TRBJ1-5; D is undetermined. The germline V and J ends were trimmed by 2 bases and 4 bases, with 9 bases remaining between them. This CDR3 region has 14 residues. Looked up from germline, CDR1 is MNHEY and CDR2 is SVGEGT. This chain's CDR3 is CASSYLEGNQPQHF. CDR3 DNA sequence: TGTGCCAGCAGTTACCTTGAAGGGAATCAGCCCCAGCATTTT.

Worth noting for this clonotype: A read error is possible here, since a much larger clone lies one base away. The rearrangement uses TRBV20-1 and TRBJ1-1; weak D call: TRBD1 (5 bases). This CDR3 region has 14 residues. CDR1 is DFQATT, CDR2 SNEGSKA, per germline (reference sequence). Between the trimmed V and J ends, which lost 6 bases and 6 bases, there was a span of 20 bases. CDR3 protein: CSAFGAGRGAEAFF. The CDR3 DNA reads TGCAGTGCCTTCGGGGCCGGGCGTGGAGCTGAAGCTTTCTTT.

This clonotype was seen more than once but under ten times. For the CDR3, the DNA is TGTGCCAGCAGCCAAGATCGATGGGAGGGCACAGATACGCAGTATTTT. Translation gives CASSQDRWEGTDTQYF. The chain carries TRBV4-2 and TRBJ2-3; possible D gene TRBD2, 6 bases. Germline V gene sequence: CDR1 LGHNA, CDR2 YNFKEQ. Between the trimmed V and J ends, which lost 0 bases and 1 base, there was a span of 11 bases. This CDR3 spans 16 amino acids.

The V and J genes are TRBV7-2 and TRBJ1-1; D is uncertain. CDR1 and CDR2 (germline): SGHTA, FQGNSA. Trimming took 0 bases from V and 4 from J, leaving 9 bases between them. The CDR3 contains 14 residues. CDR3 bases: TGTGCCAGCAGCTTAGCAATGTATAGCACTGAAGCTTTCTTT. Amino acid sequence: CASSLAMYSTEAFF.

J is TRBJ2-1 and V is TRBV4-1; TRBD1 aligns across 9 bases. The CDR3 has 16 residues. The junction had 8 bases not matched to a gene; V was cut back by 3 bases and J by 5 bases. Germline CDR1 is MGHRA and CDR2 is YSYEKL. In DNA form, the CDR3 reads TGCGCCAGCAGCCATAGGGTCGGACAGGGGAACAATGAGCAGTTCTTC. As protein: CASSHRVGQGNNEQFF.

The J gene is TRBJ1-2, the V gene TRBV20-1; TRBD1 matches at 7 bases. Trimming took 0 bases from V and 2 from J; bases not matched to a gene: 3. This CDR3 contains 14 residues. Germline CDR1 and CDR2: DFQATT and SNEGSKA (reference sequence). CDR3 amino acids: CSARDTGVNYGYTF. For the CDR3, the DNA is TGCAGTGCTAGAGACACAGGGGTCAACTATGGCTACACCTTC.

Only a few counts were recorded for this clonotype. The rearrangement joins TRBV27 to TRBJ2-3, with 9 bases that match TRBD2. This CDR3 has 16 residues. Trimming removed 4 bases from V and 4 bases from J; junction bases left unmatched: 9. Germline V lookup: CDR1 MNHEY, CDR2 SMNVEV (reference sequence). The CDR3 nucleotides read TGTGCCAGCAGTTCTCTAGCGGGACGGGGGGCAGATACGCAGTATTTT. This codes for CASSSLAGRGADTQYF.

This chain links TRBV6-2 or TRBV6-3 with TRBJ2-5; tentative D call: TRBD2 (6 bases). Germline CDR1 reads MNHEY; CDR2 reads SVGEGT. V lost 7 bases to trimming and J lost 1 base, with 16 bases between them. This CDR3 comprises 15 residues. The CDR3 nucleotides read TGTGCCAGCAAATCACAGCGGACTATCCAAGAGACCCAGTACTTC. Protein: CASKSQRTIQETQYF.

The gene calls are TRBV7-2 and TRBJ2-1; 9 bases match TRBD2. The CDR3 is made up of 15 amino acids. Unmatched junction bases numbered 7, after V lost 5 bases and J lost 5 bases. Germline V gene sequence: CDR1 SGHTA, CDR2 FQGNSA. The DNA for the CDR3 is TGTGCCAGCAGCACTAATGCGGGAGGGAACAATGAGCAGTTCTTC. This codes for CASSTNAGGNNEQFF.

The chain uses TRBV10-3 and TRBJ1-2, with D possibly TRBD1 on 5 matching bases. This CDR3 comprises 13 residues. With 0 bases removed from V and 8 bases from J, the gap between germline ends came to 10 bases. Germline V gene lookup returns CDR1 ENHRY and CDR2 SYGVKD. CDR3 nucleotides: TGTGCCATCAGTGAGTCCACGGGGCACGGCTACACCTTC. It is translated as CAISESTGHGYTF.

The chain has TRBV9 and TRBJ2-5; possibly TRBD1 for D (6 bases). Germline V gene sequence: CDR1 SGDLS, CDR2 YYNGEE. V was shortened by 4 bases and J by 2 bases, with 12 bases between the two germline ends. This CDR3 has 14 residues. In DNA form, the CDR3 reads TGTGCCAGCAGCTCGGACAGCCAACAAGAGACCCAGTACTTC. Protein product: CASSSDSQQETQYF.

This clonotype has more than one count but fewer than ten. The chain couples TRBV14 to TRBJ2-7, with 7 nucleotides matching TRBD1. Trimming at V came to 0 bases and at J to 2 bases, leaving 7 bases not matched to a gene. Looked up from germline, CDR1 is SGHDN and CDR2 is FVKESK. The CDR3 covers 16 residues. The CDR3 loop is CASSQELMTGPYEQYF. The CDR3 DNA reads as TGTGCCAGCAGCCAAGAGTTGATGACAGGGCCCTACGAGCAGTACTTC.

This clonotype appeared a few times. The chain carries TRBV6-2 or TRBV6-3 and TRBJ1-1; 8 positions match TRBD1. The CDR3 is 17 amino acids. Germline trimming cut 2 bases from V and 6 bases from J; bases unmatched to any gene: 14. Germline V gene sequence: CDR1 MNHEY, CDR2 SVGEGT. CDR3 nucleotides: TGTGCCAGCAGTTACGATTCGGACAGGGATGTGTTCGCTGAAGCTTTCTTT. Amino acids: CASSYDSDRDVFAEAFF.

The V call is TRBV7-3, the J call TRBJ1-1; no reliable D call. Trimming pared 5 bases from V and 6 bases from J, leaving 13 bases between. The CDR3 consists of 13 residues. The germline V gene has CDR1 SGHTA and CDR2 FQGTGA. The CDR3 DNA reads TGTGCCAGCAGCCCGACACTGGGGTCTGAAGCTTTCTTT. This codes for CASSPTLGSEAFF.

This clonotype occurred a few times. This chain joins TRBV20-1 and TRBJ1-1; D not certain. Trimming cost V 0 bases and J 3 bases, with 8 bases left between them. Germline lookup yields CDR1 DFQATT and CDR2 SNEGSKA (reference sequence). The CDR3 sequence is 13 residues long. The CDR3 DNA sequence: TGCAGTGCTAGAGATCGTCGGTACACTGAAGCTTTCTTT. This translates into CSARDRRYTEAFF.

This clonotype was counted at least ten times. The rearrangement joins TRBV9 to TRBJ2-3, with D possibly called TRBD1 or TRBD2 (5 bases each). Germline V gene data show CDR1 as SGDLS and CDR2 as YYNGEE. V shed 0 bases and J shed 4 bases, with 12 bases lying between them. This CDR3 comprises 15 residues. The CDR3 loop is CASSVAGGAADTQYF. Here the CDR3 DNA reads TGTGCCAGCAGCGTAGCTGGGGGAGCGGCAGATACGCAGTATTTT.

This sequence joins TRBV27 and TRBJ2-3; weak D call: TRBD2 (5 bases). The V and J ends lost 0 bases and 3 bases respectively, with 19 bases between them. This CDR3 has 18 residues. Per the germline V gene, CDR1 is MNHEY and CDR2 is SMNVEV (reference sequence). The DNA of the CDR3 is TGTGCCAGCAGTTTATCGGAACGGGGTTTACTAGGGACAGATACGCAGTATTTT. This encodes CASSLSERGLLGTDTQYF.

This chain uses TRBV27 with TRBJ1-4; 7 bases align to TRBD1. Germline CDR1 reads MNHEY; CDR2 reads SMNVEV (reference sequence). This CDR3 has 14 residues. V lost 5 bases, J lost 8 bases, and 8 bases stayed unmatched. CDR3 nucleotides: TGTGCCAGCAGTCGGACAGGATTAAGGGAAAAACTGTTTTTT. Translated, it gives CASSRTGLREKLFF.

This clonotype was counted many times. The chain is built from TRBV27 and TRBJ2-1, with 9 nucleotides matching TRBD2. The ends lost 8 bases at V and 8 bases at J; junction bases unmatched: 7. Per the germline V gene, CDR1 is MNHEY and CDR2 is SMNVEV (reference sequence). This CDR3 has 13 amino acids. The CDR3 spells CASASAGGDEQFF. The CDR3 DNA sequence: TGTGCCAGCGCCTCAGCGGGAGGCGATGAGCAGTTCTTC.

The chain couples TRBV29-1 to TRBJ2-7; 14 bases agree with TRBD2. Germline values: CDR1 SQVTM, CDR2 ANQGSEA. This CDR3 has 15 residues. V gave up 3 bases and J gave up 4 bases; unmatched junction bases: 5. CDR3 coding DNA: TGCAGCGTTGAGGGCCGACTAGCGGGGGGGTACGAGCAGTACTTC. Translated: CSVEGRLAGGYEQYF.